These T cell receptor beta chains were read from a single sample in a study of cytomegalovirus exposure and HLA in healthy donors. Profiling relied on immunoSEQ multiplex PCR, and the TCRdb table lists in-frame clones only, not all of them. The sample data list around 150,000 clones. The sequenced material came from PBMCs. The receptors were sampled from a man aged 25 to 40 in good health and CMV-seronegative. Each CDR3 is given with its conserved first and last residue. D genes are given only for firm matches.

V gene	D gene	J gene	CDR3 DNA	CDR3 protein
TRBV7-8	.	TRBJ1-1	TGTGCCAGCAGCTTACGAGACCGGGGGAGGAACACTGAAGCTTTCTTT	CASSLRDRGRNTEAFF
TRBV20-1	.	TRBJ2-1	TGCAGTGCTAGGGCGGGCGGCGAGCAGTTCTTC	CSARAGGEQFF
TRBV7-2	TRBD1	TRBJ2-6	TGTGCCAGCAGCTCCCGAGGGGGCGCTGGGGCCAACGTCCTGACTTTC	CASSSRGGAGANVLTF
TRBV7-9	.	TRBJ2-7	TGTGCCAGCAGCCCTGGGGGGGCTTCTCGTCGGGAGCAGTACTTC	CASSPGGASRREQYF
TRBV11-2	TRBD1	TRBJ2-1	TGTGCCAGCAGCACCCAACCCGGGACAGGCGCTCACAATGAGCAGTTCTTC	CASSTQPGTGAHNEQFF
TRBV5-4	TRBD1	TRBJ1-2	TGTGCCAGCAGCCCCCAACAGGGGGCGAACTATGGCTACACCTTC	CASSPQQGANYGYTF
TRBV5-1	.	TRBJ1-2	TGCGCCAGCAGTTCCCCGGGGGGACGCGGCTACACCTTC	CASSSPGGRGYTF
TRBV20-1	.	TRBJ1-2	TGCAGTGATCGGTGGGGCTACACCTTC	CSDRWGYTF
TRBV9	.	TRBJ2-1	TGTGCCAGCAGCGTAGGTGGCGGGATAACAGGAGAGCAGTTCTTC	CASSVGGGITGEQFF
TRBV5-1	TRBD1	TRBJ1-2	TGCGCCAGCAGTCTGGGACAGGGGGAAGGTGGCTACACCTTC	CASSLGQGEGGYTF
TRBV5-1	.	TRBJ2-6	TGCGCCAGCAGTTACTACCGGGACTTTGGGGCCAACGTCCTGACTTTC	CASSYYRDFGANVLTF
TRBV19	.	TRBJ2-6	TGTGCCAGTAGTCCGGGACACACCTCTGGGGCCAACGTCCTGACTTTC	CASSPGHTSGANVLTF
TRBV30	.	TRBJ2-7	TGTGCCTGGAGTGTAGGAGGGACCTACGAGCAGTACTTC	CAWSVGGTYEQYF
TRBV5-1	.	TRBJ2-3	TGCGCCAGCAGCTTAATGGGGACACCGGATACGCAGTATTTT	CASSLMGTPDTQYF
TRBV9	.	TRBJ2-2	TGTGCCAGCAGCGTAGTGGGGCCCGGGGAGCTGTTTTTT	CASSVVGPGELFF
TRBV27	.	TRBJ2-1	TGTGCCAGCAGCACAGGGAGCTTCTACAATGAGCAGTTCTTC	CASSTGSFYNEQFF
TRBV28	TRBD1	TRBJ1-4	TGTGCCAGCAGTCCCTGGACAGGGGAAGGTGAAAAACTGTTTTTT	CASSPWTGEGEKLFF
TRBV28	.	TRBJ2-2	TGTGCCAGCAGTTTTAGGACATTGCCGAACACCGGGGAGCTGTTTTTT	CASSFRTLPNTGELFF
TRBV27	.	TRBJ2-7	TGTGCCAGCAGTTTATCGTCTAGGTCCTACGAGCAGTACTTC	CASSLSSRSYEQYF
TRBV27	.	TRBJ1-4	TGTGCCAGCAGTCGGGTACCAGGGACTAATGAAAAACTGTTTTTT	CASSRVPGTNEKLFF
TRBV6-1	.	TRBJ2-3	TGTGCCAGCAGTGTACAGCGGATTGATGGTACGCAGTATTTT	CASSVQRIDGTQYF
TRBV5-1	TRBD1	TRBJ1-1	TGCGCCAGCAGCCAAGGACAGGGTGGATTCACTGAAGCTTTCTTT	CASSQGQGGFTEAFF
TRBV27	.	TRBJ2-5	TGTGCCAGCAGTTTATCGGCAGGGGCAGGCCAAGAGACCCAGTACTTC	CASSLSAGAGQETQYF